This T cell receptor (beta chain) comes out of a study of TIL therapy for anti-PD-1-resistant metastatic lung cancer. For the study at large: Median tumor mutation burden was around 1.6 mutations per megabase.

Whole-study findings and limits: After infusion, TIL clonotypes partly replaced peripheral T cells and declined over months. This highly selected cohort may not generalize to typical lung cancer patients.

The V end lost 2 bases, the J end lost 6 bases, and 8 bases lay between the germline ends. CDR1 LNHDA and CDR2 SQIVND come from the germline V gene (reference sequence). The length of the CDR3 is 14 residues. About this clone itself: The antigen is undetermined.

The time point here: pre-treatment sample, taken before nivolumab and TIL therapy. The libraries were made with immunoSEQ v3. Generated by immunoSEQ multiplex PCR, the TCRdb table keeps only in-frame clones and is missing some. The sample gives about 36,000 clones, 73% of which show up once; approximately 6% is in the top ten. Specimen: blood, collected at baseline. The TCR sequence derives from a person aged 30 to 80 with non-small cell lung cancer. The V call is TRBV19, the J call TRBJ1-6; D remains unclear. CDR3 nucleotide sequence: TGTGCCAGTAGTATAACAGCAATTAATTCACCCCTCCACTTT. Translating it yields CASSITAINSPLHF.